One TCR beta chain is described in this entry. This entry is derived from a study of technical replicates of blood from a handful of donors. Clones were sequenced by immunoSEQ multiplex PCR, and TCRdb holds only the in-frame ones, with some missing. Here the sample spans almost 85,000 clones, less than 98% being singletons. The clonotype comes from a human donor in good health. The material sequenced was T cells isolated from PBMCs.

In nucleotides, the CDR3 is TGTGCCAGTAGTACGGGGACTAGACAGACCACAGATACGCAGTATTTT. Amino acid sequence: CASSTGTRQTTDTQYF. The V gene is TRBV19, the J gene TRBJ2-3, with TRBD2 matching over 8 bases. Trimming cost V 4 bases and J 2 bases; bases outside gene matches: 8. Germline CDR1 is LNHDA and CDR2 is SQIVND (reference sequence). The CDR3 is made up of 16 amino acids.